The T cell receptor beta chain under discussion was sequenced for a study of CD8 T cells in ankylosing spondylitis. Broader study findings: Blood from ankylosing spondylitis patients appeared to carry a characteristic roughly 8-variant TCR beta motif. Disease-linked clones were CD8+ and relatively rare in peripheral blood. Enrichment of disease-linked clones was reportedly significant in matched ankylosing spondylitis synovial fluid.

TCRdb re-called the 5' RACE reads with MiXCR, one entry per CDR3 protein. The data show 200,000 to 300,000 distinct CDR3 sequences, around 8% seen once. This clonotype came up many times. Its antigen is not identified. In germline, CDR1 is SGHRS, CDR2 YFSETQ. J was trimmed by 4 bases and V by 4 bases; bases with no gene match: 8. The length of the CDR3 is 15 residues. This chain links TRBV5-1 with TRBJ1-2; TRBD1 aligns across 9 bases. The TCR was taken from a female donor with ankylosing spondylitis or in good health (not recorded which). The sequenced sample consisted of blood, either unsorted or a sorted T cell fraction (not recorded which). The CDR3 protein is CASSPGTGSAYGYTF. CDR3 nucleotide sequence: TGCGCCAGCAGCCCTGGGACAGGGAGTGCCTATGGCTACACCTTC. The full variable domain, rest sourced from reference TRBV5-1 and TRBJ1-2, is KAGVTQTPRYLIKTRGQQVTLSCSPISGHRSVSWYQQTPGQGLQFLFEYFSETQRNKGNFPGRFSGRQFSNSRSEMNVSTLELGDSALYLCASSPGTGSAYGYTFGSGTRLTVV.